Listed below are T cell receptor beta chains from one sample, sequenced in a study of cytomegalovirus exposure and HLA in healthy donors. Sequenced by immunoSEQ multiplex PCR; TCRdb stores in-frame clones only, minus some. The sample consists of some 200,000 clones, approximately 81% of them appearing once. The sequencing input was PBMCs. These receptors were taken from a man aged 50 or older in good health and CMV-seronegative. The CDR3 runs from the conserved cysteine through the conserved F or W. Fields, in order: CDR3 DNA, CDR3 protein, D gene, V gene, clone size, J gene. The D gene is left open where the match is weak. Not every row has a clone size; where given, it reads once, few, many or a size class.

TGCGCCAGCAGCCAAGAGGGAAGGGGCGCAGATACGCAGTATTTT CASSQEGRGADTQYF NA TRBV4-3 NA TRBJ2-3
TGTGCCAGCAGTCTCTACCAGCAGTTCTTC CASSLYQQFF NA TRBV7-9 NA TRBJ2-1
TGTGCCAGCAGCGTAGACGGTCTAGCAGATTACAATGAGCAGTTCTTC CASSVDGLADYNEQFF NA TRBV9 NA TRBJ2-1
TGTGCCAGCAGTTATTTGCAGGGCGATGAGCAGTTCTTC CASSYLQGDEQFF NA TRBV6-6 few TRBJ2-1
TGTGCCAGCAGTTCTTTTAGCTCTAACATTCAGTACTTC CASSSFSSNIQYF NA TRBV6-5 NA TRBJ2-4
TGTGCCAGCAGCTTTTCAGAAATGCCCACCGGGGAGCTGTTTTTT CASSFSEMPTGELFF NA TRBV7-8 NA TRBJ2-2
TGTGCCAGCAGCTTACGACTAGCGGACACTGCCGAGCAGTACTTC CASSLRLADTAEQYF TRBD2 TRBV11-2 NA TRBJ2-7
TGTGCCAGCAGCAAGGGAACAGGCCAAGAGACCCAGTACTTC CASSKGTGQETQYF NA TRBV7-6 NA TRBJ2-5
TGTGCCAGCAAAAGTGGACAGGCGGAGTATGGCTACACCTTC CASKSGQAEYGYTF TRBD1 TRBV27 few TRBJ1-2
TGTGCCAGCAGCTCAAGGCCTAGCGGGGTCTCGGGGTCCTACAATGAGCAGTTCTTC CASSSRPSGVSGSYNEQFF TRBD2 TRBV7-6 NA TRBJ2-1
TGCGCCAGCAGCCAAGACGAGGACAGGGACTATGGCTACACCTTC CASSQDEDRDYGYTF TRBD1 TRBV4-3 few TRBJ1-2
TGTGCCAGCAGTGCCGGTGCGCGGGGCTACACCTTC CASSAGARGYTF NA TRBV25-1 NA TRBJ1-2
TGTGCCAGCACTCCCGGGACAGGCCATTATGGCTACACCTTC CASTPGTGHYGYTF TRBD1 TRBV5-6 NA TRBJ1-2
TGTGCCAGTAGTCTCGGTAGACATACGAACACTGAAGCTTTCTTT CASSLGRHTNTEAFF NA TRBV19 few TRBJ1-1
TGTGCCAGCAGTGCTAGGACAGGGACCAATTCACCCCTCCACTTT CASSARTGTNSPLHF TRBD1 TRBV2 NA TRBJ1-6
TGTGCCAGCAGCGTTGTGGGGGAGGGCTCCTACAATGAGCAGTTCTTC CASSVVGEGSYNEQFF TRBD2 TRBV7-2 NA TRBJ2-1
TGTGCCAGCAGCTTAGCCTGGGAGCTGTTTTTT CASSLAWELFF NA TRBV7-9 NA TRBJ2-2
TGCGCCAGCAGCACAGGGCCTACGAACACCGGGGAGCTGTTTTTT CASSTGPTNTGELFF NA TRBV4-1 NA TRBJ2-2
TGTGCCAGCAGCGCGGAGGCATCAGTCACTGAAGCTTTCTTT CASSAEASVTEAFF NA TRBV9 NA TRBJ1-1
TGTGCCAGCAGCCACGGACTAGCGGGGGGTGGGGGTGAGCAGTTCTTC CASSHGLAGGGGEQFF TRBD2 TRBV7-2 few TRBJ2-1
TGTGCCGGCCGTGGACAGGTCGGCACAGATACGCAGTATTTT CAGRGQVGTDTQYF TRBD1 TRBV6-6 NA TRBJ2-3
TGTTCCAGCAGCACCCCGGGACAGGGGGGAACTGGCTACACCTTC CSSSTPGQGGTGYTF TRBD1 TRBV7-9 NA TRBJ1-2
TGCGCCAGCAGCTTGGCCACGGGGGGCGTCACTGAAGCTTTCTTT CASSLATGGVTEAFF NA TRBV5-1 NA TRBJ1-1
TGTGCCAGTAGCCCGATCGACGGGGACCAAGAGACCCAGTACTTC CASSPIDGDQETQYF NA TRBV19 few TRBJ2-5
TGTGCCAGCAGCTATTCTGACGGGAATGAAAAACTGTTTTTT CASSYSDGNEKLFF NA TRBV7-9 NA TRBJ1-4
TGTGCCAGCAGTTTCTCAGGCAGGGCTATATACACTGAAGCTTTCTTT CASSFSGRAIYTEAFF NA TRBV27 NA TRBJ1-1
TGTGCCAGCAGCGTTAACAGGGGGATGGGCTATGGCTACACCTTC CASSVNRGMGYGYTF TRBD1 TRBV5-5 NA TRBJ1-2
TGTGCCAGCGCCGGGGGCTATGGCTACACCTTC CASAGGYGYTF NA TRBV2 NA TRBJ1-2
TGTGCCAGCAGCTTTAGCGATGGTAGGAATGAGCAGTTCTTC CASSFSDGRNEQFF NA TRBV11-3 NA TRBJ2-1
TGTGCCAGCTCACCCTTTCCGGGCACAGATACGCAGTATTTT CASSPFPGTDTQYF NA TRBV18 NA TRBJ2-3
TGTGCCAGCAGCCTAAGTCCCTATACGGAGGATGGCTACACCTTC CASSLSPYTEDGYTF NA TRBV7-6 NA TRBJ1-2
TGTGCCAGCAGTCCCACAAGCGGGGGAAAAGCTTTCTTT CASSPTSGGKAFF NA TRBV13 NA TRBJ1-1